The rows below give T cell receptor beta chains drawn from one sample of a study of blood T cell repertoires in COVID-19. TCRdb's table, derived via immunoSEQ multiplex PCR, lists solely in-frame clones and lacks some. The top ten hold over 2.5% of the sample, which has under 250,000 clones, about 88% seen once. Material for sequencing was peripheral blood. The source is a man aged 50 to 60 who had recovered from COVID-19. Each CDR3 is given with its conserved first and last residue. Each record gives: V gene, D gene, clone size, J gene, CDR3 DNA, CDR3 protein. D genes are given only for firm matches. Rows give clone size only sometimes, using once, few, many, or a class for an expanded clone.

>TRBV5-5|TRBD1|-|TRBJ1-1
TGTGCCAGCAGCGCGAGGACAGGGTGGGAAACTGAAGCTTTCTTT
CASSARTGWETEAFF
>TRBV7-9|-|-|TRBJ1-1
TGTGCCAGCAGCTATGATGGTAGTGGTGCCCCGAACACTGAAGCTTTCTTT
CASSYDGSGAPNTEAFF
>TRBV29-1|-|-|TRBJ2-3
TGCAGCGTCGGAGGGGTGAACACAGATACGCAGTATTTT
CSVGGVNTDTQYF
>TRBV5-1|TRBD2|-|TRBJ2-7
TGCGCCAGCAGCTTGGGGACTAGCGGGTACTACGAGCAGTACTTC
CASSLGTSGYYEQYF
>TRBV5-1|-|-|TRBJ2-1
TGCGCCAGCAGCTTGCTGGGGGGAGGAACCTACAATGAGCAGTTCTTC
CASSLLGGGTYNEQFF
>TRBV4-2|TRBD2|once|TRBJ2-1
TGTGCCAGCAGCCAAGATGGGCTAGCGGGGGCCTACAATGAGCAGTTCTTC
CASSQDGLAGAYNEQFF
>TRBV28|-|-|TRBJ2-7
TGTGCCAGCAGTTTGGGGGGATACGAGCAGTACTTC
CASSLGGYEQYF
>TRBV7-9|-|-|TRBJ2-1
TGTGCCAGCAGCCCAGGACTGGTAAATGAGCAGTTCTTC
CASSPGLVNEQFF
>TRBV28|TRBD2|once|TRBJ2-7
TGTGCCAGCAGTAAGGCTAGCGGAAAGCAGTACTTC
CASSKASGKQYF
>TRBV7-2|TRBD2|-|TRBJ2-6
TGTGCCAGCAGCCGGGGGGGGTCTGGGGCCAACGTCCTGACTTTC
CASSRGGSGANVLTF
>TRBV28|-|-|TRBJ1-6
TGTGCCAGCAGTCCCTACAGGGTTGGCAATTCACCCCTCCACTTT
CASSPYRVGNSPLHF
>TRBV5-4|-|-|TRBJ2-2
TGTGCCAGCAGCCGGTACGGGGGGGAGCTGTTTTTT
CASSRYGGELFF
>TRBV6-5|TRBD1|-|TRBJ2-1
TGTGCCAGCAGTCTCGACAGGGGGCTTGGTGAGCAGTTCTTC
CASSLDRGLGEQFF
>TRBV19|TRBD1|-|TRBJ2-7
TGTGCCAGCCGATACGACAGGGTGCTTGGCGAGCAGTACTTC
CASRYDRVLGEQYF
>TRBV23-1|TRBD1|-|TRBJ1-1
TGCGCCAGCAGTCAAGGCCCCCGTCAGGGGGCAGCTTTCTTT
CASSQGPRQGAAFF
>TRBV5-1|-|-|TRBJ1-4
TGCGCCACCTCCCGGGGATCGACAGGTGCCTATGAAAAACTGTTTTTT
CATSRGSTGAYEKLFF
>TRBV6-2/TRBV6-3|TRBD2|-|TRBJ2-5
TGTGCCAGCAGTTACTCGAGGGTGTCTAGCGGGAGCGCGGGGGAGACCCAGTACTTC
CASSYSRVSSGSAGETQYF
>TRBV6-1|-|-|TRBJ1-2
TGTGCCAGCAGTGAGCTAGGACAGCGCGACTATGGCTACACCTTC
CASSELGQRDYGYTF
>TRBV4-1|-|-|TRBJ2-5
TGCGCCAGCAGCCAAGTAGCGGTGGTAGAGACCCAGTACTTC
CASSQVAVVETQYF
>TRBV11-3|-|-|TRBJ2-1
TGTGCCAGCAGCTTAGACTTCCCTAATGAGCAGTTCTTC
CASSLDFPNEQFF
>TRBV21-1|-|-|TRBJ2-1
TGTGCCAGCCGGGGGCGCACTAAGACTAGCGGGAGTAGGCACAATGAGCAGTTCTTC
CASRGRTKTSGSRHNEQFF
>TRBV18|-|few|TRBJ1-5
TGTGCCAGCTCCCTGTCTGCGGGGGGCCAGCCCCAGCATTTT
CASSLSAGGQPQHF
>TRBV28|-|-|TRBJ2-1
TGTGCCAGCAGTTTATCGTCTAGCGAGGAGCAGTTCTTC
CASSLSSSEEQFF
>TRBV28|TRBD2|once|TRBJ2-3
TGTGCCAGCAGTTATCGACTAGCAGGGAACACAGATACGCAGTATTTT
CASSYRLAGNTDTQYF
>TRBV28|TRBD1|-|TRBJ1-2
TGTGCCAGCAGTTTTGGCGGGACAGGGGGGAGTTATGGCTACACCTTC
CASSFGGTGGSYGYTF